Following are 6 T cell receptor beta chains from one sample sequenced in a study of cytomegalovirus exposure and HLA in healthy donors. PCR amplification relied on 60 Vbeta primers (plus 13 Jbeta primers). The protocol was immunoSEQ multiplex PCR, while the TCRdb copy is restricted to in-frame clones and leaves out a portion. Counted here are around 150,000 clones, around 10% occurring once; the ten biggest clones make up 1.5% to 2%. The specimen was PBMCs. These receptors were taken from a male donor in good health and CMV-seronegative.

The chain uses TRBV2 and TRBJ2-5, with a possible D match to TRBD2 (5 bases). The DNA end favors TRBJ2-7, so the J call may be wrong. The CDR3 consists of 13 residues. Germline values: CDR1 SNHLY, CDR2 FYNNEI. CDR3 in DNA: TGTGCCAGCAGACCGACGGGGTCCTACGAGCAGTACTTC. Its translation is CASRPTGSYEQYF.

This clone was counted only a few times. The rearrangement joins TRBV7-9 to TRBJ2-1; 8 bases align to TRBD1. The V segment lost 11 bases and the J segment 6 bases; nucleotides outside the gene matches: 6. Per the germline V gene, CDR1 is SEHNR and CDR2 is FQNEAQ (reference sequence). This CDR3 comprises 12 residues. The CDR3 DNA follows: TGTGCCGGACAGGGCCCCGGCAATGAGCAGTTCTTC. Translated: CAGQGPGNEQFF.

This clone came up a few times. The CDR3 DNA sequence: TGTGCCAGCAGCCCCGGGACAGGTGGGTTCGGGCAGTACTTC. Amino acids: CASSPGTGGFGQYF. The chain links TRBV7-9 to TRBJ2-7; 8 positions agree with TRBD1. After removal of 5 bases from V and 9 bases from J, the junction contained 12 bases not matched to a gene. Germline lookup yields CDR1 SEHNR and CDR2 FQNEAQ (reference sequence). This CDR3 is 14 amino acids long.

The rearrangement links TRBV6-5 to TRBJ1-5, with TRBD1 matching over 8 bases. V lost 5 bases to trimming and J lost 1 base; unmatched junction nucleotides: 4. Germline CDR1 and CDR2: MNHEY and SVGAGI. The CDR3 totals 15 residues. In nucleotides, the CDR3 is TGTGCCAGCAGTAGCTACAGGGGGAGCAATCAGCCCCAGCATTTT. Protein product: CASSSYRGSNQPQHF.

This clone was seen a few times. The V gene is TRBV18, the J gene TRBJ1-1; D unclear. Germline V CDR1 and CDR2: KGHSH, LQKENI. With 3 bases removed from V and 4 bases from J, the gap between germline ends came to 12 bases. CDR3 length equals 14 residues. CDR3 region: CASSPRERSTEAFF. In DNA, the CDR3 is TGTGCCAGCTCACCGAGGGAGAGGAGCACTGAAGCTTTCTTT.

This clone was detected a few times. V and J are TRBV7-2 and TRBJ2-1; D unclear. V lost 4 bases and J 4 bases, leaving 8 bases between the germline ends. The CDR3 covers 13 residues. Germline V gene sequence: CDR1 SGHTA, CDR2 FQGNSA. In nucleotides, the CDR3 is TGTGCCAGCAGCTCCACCAGGTACAATGAGCAGTTCTTC. It encodes CASSSTRYNEQFF.